The 25 T cell receptor beta chains reported below all come from one sample, sequenced in a study of blood T cell repertoires in COVID-19. The repertoire was sequenced with immunoSEQ multiplex PCR; TCRdb's copy has only in-frame clones and lacks some. The sample shows under 250,000 clones, approximately 90% of them seen only once. Specimen: PBMCs or T cells enriched from blood (not recorded which). The receptors originated from a woman in her 30s with acute COVID-19.

The chain is built from TRBV10-2 and TRBJ1-6; weak D call: TRBD1 (5 bases). Germline V gene sequence: CDR1 WSHSY, CDR2 SAAADI. Trimming removed 2 bases at V and 5 bases at J, with 10 bases between. This CDR3 has 15 residues. CDR3 residues: CASSEGGAHNSPLHF. Written as DNA, the CDR3 is TGCGCCAGCAGTGAGGGAGGGGCTCATAATTCACCCCTCCACTTT.

V and J are TRBV7-2 and TRBJ2-7; D might be TRBD2 (6 bases). Germline V gives CDR1 SGHTA, CDR2 FQGNSA. The CDR3 contains 16 residues. V shed 0 bases and J shed 4 bases, with 16 bases lying between them. Here the CDR3 reads CASSLATGTLAYEQYF. CDR3 sequence (DNA): TGTGCCAGCAGCTTAGCAACCGGGACTTTGGCTTACGAGCAGTACTTC.

The J gene is TRBJ2-1, the V gene TRBV5-1; TRBD2 agrees at 8 bases. CDR3 length equals 15 residues. V shed 2 bases, J shed 8 bases, and the junction held 9 bases outside the gene matches. Germline-derived CDR1 and CDR2 are SGHRS and YFSETQ. Written as DNA, the CDR3 is TGCGCCAGCAGCTTATCCGCCGGGGGGGTTGATGAGCAGTTCTTC. It yields the protein CASSLSAGGVDEQFF.

V gene TRBV4-1 combines with J gene TRBJ2-1, with 14 positions matching TRBD2. V trimming: 1 base; J trimming: 10 bases; junction bases outside the gene matches: 6. In germline, CDR1 is MGHRA, CDR2 YSYEKL. The CDR3 extends over 16 amino acids. Here the CDR3 reads CASSQGTSGGLVEQFF. Here the CDR3 DNA reads TGCGCCAGCAGCCAAGGGACTAGCGGGGGGTTGGTCGAGCAGTTCTTC.

The genes are TRBV19 and TRBJ1-3; D perhaps matches TRBD1 (5 bases). This CDR3 spans 15 amino acids. V dropped 11 bases and J dropped 0 bases, with 17 bases sitting between them. The V gene's germline CDR1 is LNHDA and CDR2 SQIVND (reference sequence). CDR3 residues: CAARQRGISGNTIYF. CDR3 sequence (DNA): TGTGCCGCACGACAGCGGGGGATCTCTGGAAACACCATATATTTT.

A single count supports this clone. The gene calls are TRBV5-1 and TRBJ2-1; a possible D gene is TRBD1 (7 bases). Germline-derived CDR1 and CDR2 are SGHRS and YFSETQ. The V end lost 0 bases, the J end lost 6 bases, and 13 bases lay between the germline ends. The CDR3 spans 15 residues. The CDR3 here is CASSLGRGLFNEQFF. The CDR3 region has the DNA TGCGCCAGCAGCTTGGGGAGGGGGCTGTTCAATGAGCAGTTCTTC. The variable domain in full, completed from reference TRBV5-1 and TRBJ2-1, reads KAGVTQTPRYLIKTRGQQVTLSCSPISGHRSVSWYQQTPGQGLQFLFEYFSETQRNKGNFPGRFSGRQFSNSRSEMNVSTLELGDSALYLCASSLGRGLFNEQFFGPGTRLTVL.

The V gene is TRBV29-1, the J gene TRBJ2-3; TRBD2 aligns across 13 bases. V trimming: 1 base; J trimming: 2 bases; junction bases outside the gene matches: 3. Germline CDR1 and CDR2: SQVTM and ANQGSEA. CDR3 length: 16 amino acids. The chain's CDR3 is CSVEGGLAGTTDTQYF. As DNA, the CDR3 is TGCAGCGTTGAAGGGGGACTAGCGGGGACCACAGATACGCAGTATTTT.

The chain couples TRBV7-6 to TRBJ2-4, with TRBD2 matching 13 bases. The V and J ends lost 5 bases and 5 bases, in that order; junction bases with no gene match: 6. CDR1 is SGHVS and CDR2 is FNYEAQ in the germline V gene. The CDR3 runs to 16 residues. The CDR3 DNA reads as TGTGCCAGCAGCCCGGGACTAGCGGGGCCGCAAAACATTCAGTACTTC. It specifies CASSPGLAGPQNIQYF.

This clone has a single count. The V gene is TRBV7-9, the J gene TRBJ2-7; TRBD1 is a possible D gene (6 bases). The germline V gene has CDR1 SEHNR and CDR2 FQNEAQ (reference sequence). This CDR3 spans 15 amino acids. V lost 5 bases to trimming and J lost 2 bases, with 16 bases between them. CDR3 DNA sequence: TGTGCCAGCAGCGCCACTACAGGGAAAGCCTACGAGCAGTACTTC. Its translation is CASSATTGKAYEQYF.

The chain couples TRBV13 to TRBJ2-7; 9 nucleotides align to TRBD1. J was trimmed by 3 bases and V by 4 bases; bases with no gene match: 7. The CDR3 contains 15 residues. The germline V gene has CDR1 PRHDT and CDR2 FYEKMQ (reference sequence). The CDR3: CASSSLKDRGYEQYF. The CDR3 region has the DNA TGTGCCAGCAGCTCACTAAAGGACAGGGGCTACGAGCAGTACTTC. Variable domain in full (rest from reference TRBV13 and TRBJ2-7): AAGVIQSPRHLIKEKRETATLKCYPIPRHDTVYWYQQGPGQDPQFLISFYEKMQSDKGSIPDRFSAQQFSDYHSELNMSSLELGDSALYFCASSSLKDRGYEQYFGPGTRLTVT.

Only one count was recorded for this clone. The V gene is TRBV3-1 (or the pseudogene TRBV3-2), the J gene TRBJ1-3; D perhaps matches TRBD1 (6 bases). The CDR3 sequence is 16 residues long. CDR1 and CDR2 (germline): LGHDT, YNNKEL (reference sequence). Trimming cost V 4 bases and J 4 bases, with 17 bases left between them. CDR3 amino acids: CASSPLYRELGNTIYF. CDR3 sequence (DNA): TGTGCCAGCAGCCCCCTCTACAGGGAGCTCGGAAACACCATATATTTT.

The rearrangement links TRBV7-9 to TRBJ2-6; 9 bases match TRBD1. Germline CDR1 SEHNR, CDR2 FQNEAQ (reference sequence). The CDR3 runs to 16 residues. Unmatched junction bases numbered 4, after V lost 5 bases and J lost 2 bases. The CDR3 DNA is TGTGCCAGCAGCCGCACAGGGGGCACTGGGGCCAACGTCCTGACTTTC. This encodes CASSRTGGTGANVLTF.

This chain connects TRBV29-1 to TRBJ2-1, with D maybe TRBD1 (6 bases). Trimming cost V 5 bases and J 3 bases, with 17 bases left between them. CDR3 length: 15 amino acids. Germline loops: CDR1 SQVTM, CDR2 ANQGSEA. CDR3 DNA sequence: TGCAGCGTTTTACTCCAGGGGTACGTCTACAATGAGCAGTTCTTC. It specifies CSVLLQGYVYNEQFF.

The V and J genes are TRBV6-4 and TRBJ1-5; D gene uncertain. Trimming pared 3 bases from V and 1 base from J, leaving 4 bases between. The CDR3 loop spans 13 amino acids. Per the germline V gene, CDR1 is MRHNA and CDR2 is SNTAGT. CDR3 residues: CASSERSNQPQHF. CDR3 sequence (DNA): TGTGCCAGCAGTGAGAGGAGCAATCAGCCCCAGCATTTT.

The V gene is TRBV13, the J gene TRBJ1-1; tentatively, D is TRBD1 (5 bases). This CDR3 contains 11 residues. V was pared by 5 bases and J by 8 bases, with 9 bases between. CDR1 is PRHDT and CDR2 is FYEKMQ in the germline V gene (reference sequence). This CDR3 is CASSTRTEAFF. The CDR3 DNA follows: TGTGCCAGCAGCACAAGGACAGAAGCTTTCTTT.

The J gene is TRBJ1-2, the V gene TRBV15, with TRBD1 matching over 7 bases. Losses at the gene ends were 3 bases for V and 6 bases for J; bases not matched to a gene: 4. The length of the CDR3 is 13 residues. The V gene's germline CDR1 is LNHNV and CDR2 YYDKDF (reference sequence). The DNA of the CDR3 is TGTGCCACCAGCAGTGCCGACAGGGATGGCTACACCTTC. Protein product: CATSSADRDGYTF. Variable domain in full (rest from reference TRBV15 and TRBJ1-2): DAMVIQNPRYQVTQFGKPVTLSCSQTLNHNVMYWYQQKSSQAPKLLFHYYDKDFNNEADTPDNFQSRRPNTSFCFLDIRSPGLGDTAMYLCATSSADRDGYTFGSGTRLTVV.

As DNA, the CDR3 is TGTGCCAGCCAACGGGGGGAAGGGGCCGCCTACGAGCAGTACTTC. Translation gives CASQRGEGAAYEQYF. The chain carries TRBV27 and TRBJ2-7; TRBD2 matches at 7 bases. The CDR3 has 15 residues. Trimming at V came to 8 bases and at J to 2 bases, leaving 12 bases not matched to a gene. Germline V gene lookup returns CDR1 MNHEY and CDR2 SMNVEV (reference sequence).

In nucleotides, the CDR3 is TGCGCCAGCAGCTTGGTGGGGACAGGGGCGGCCTACTATAATTCACCCCTCCACTTT. This encodes CASSLVGTGAAYYNSPLHF. The V call is TRBV5-1, the J call TRBJ1-6, with TRBD1 matching over 10 bases. The V gene end was trimmed by 0 bases and the J gene end by 3 bases; junction bases not matched to a gene: 9. The CDR3 consists of 19 residues. Germline lookup yields CDR1 SGHRS and CDR2 YFSETQ.

The CDR3 coding sequence is TGTGCCAGCAGTCCCTTTAGGGGCTTGTTCTATGGCTACACCTTC. Amino acids: CASSPFRGLFYGYTF. V is TRBV6-5 and J is TRBJ1-2; maybe TRBD1 (5 bases). The germline V and J ends were trimmed by 5 bases and 4 bases, with 17 bases remaining between them. CDR1 is MNHEY and CDR2 is SVGAGI in the germline V gene. The CDR3 has 15 residues.

The J gene is TRBJ1-5, the V gene TRBV6-2 or TRBV6-3; the D is unclear. Per germline, CDR1 MNHEY and CDR2 SVGEGT. This CDR3 contains 17 residues. Trimming left V 4 bases short and J 0 bases short, with 16 bases between. CDR3 DNA sequence: TGTGCCAGCAGTTTCGCCCAGGCGAGTCATAGCAATCAGCCCCAGCATTTT. This gives the protein CASSFAQASHSNQPQHF.

CDR3 nucleotides: TGTGCCATCAGTGATGGGCAGGGGAAGTCCTACGAGCAGTACTTC. The encoded protein is CAISDGQGKSYEQYF. This chain connects TRBV10-3 to TRBJ2-7, with D perhaps TRBD1 (6 bases). V was shortened by 3 bases and J by 1 base, with 13 bases between the two germline ends. Germline lookup yields CDR1 ENHRY and CDR2 SYGVKD. This CDR3 region has 15 residues.

The V gene is TRBV5-6, the J gene TRBJ1-2; D is undetermined. The V end lost 4 bases, the J end lost 4 bases, and 17 bases lay between the germline ends. Germline assignment: CDR1 SGHDT and CDR2 YYEEEE. CDR3 length equals 15 residues. The CDR3 is CASSLPLGASYGYTF. The CDR3 DNA reads TGTGCCAGCAGCCTGCCTCTCGGAGCGTCCTATGGCTACACCTTC.

A remark on this clone: In the same sample, other DNA sequences code for this CDR3. The V gene is TRBV4-3, the J gene TRBJ2-1; D perhaps matches TRBD2 (5 bases). Germline values: CDR1 LGHNA, CDR2 YSLEER. This CDR3 spans 15 amino acids. V lost 1 base and J 4 bases, leaving 11 bases between the germline ends. CDR3 region: CASSQGTSGYNEQFF. The CDR3 DNA reads as TGCGCCAGCAGCCAAGGTACAAGCGGATACAATGAGCAGTTCTTC.

The chain combines TRBV3-1 (or the pseudogene TRBV3-2) with TRBJ2-2; TRBD1 is a possible D gene (5 bases). Deletions cut 0 bases from V and 4 bases from J, with 9 bases between. In germline, CDR1 is LGHDT, CDR2 YNNKEL (reference sequence). This CDR3 has 15 amino acids. The CDR3 sequence is CASSQEQGTTGELFF. The CDR3 DNA follows: TGTGCCAGCAGCCAAGAGCAGGGAACCACCGGGGAGCTGTTTTTT.

The chain employs TRBV10-1 and TRBJ2-3; 8 nucleotides match TRBD2. Unmatched junction bases numbered 2, after V lost 3 bases and J lost 3 bases. Germline CDR1 is WNHNN and CDR2 is SYGVQD (reference sequence). The CDR3 runs 14 residues. The CDR3 sequence is CASSDGGDTDTQYF. The CDR3 DNA is TGCGCCAGCAGTGACGGGGGGGATACAGATACGCAGTATTTT.